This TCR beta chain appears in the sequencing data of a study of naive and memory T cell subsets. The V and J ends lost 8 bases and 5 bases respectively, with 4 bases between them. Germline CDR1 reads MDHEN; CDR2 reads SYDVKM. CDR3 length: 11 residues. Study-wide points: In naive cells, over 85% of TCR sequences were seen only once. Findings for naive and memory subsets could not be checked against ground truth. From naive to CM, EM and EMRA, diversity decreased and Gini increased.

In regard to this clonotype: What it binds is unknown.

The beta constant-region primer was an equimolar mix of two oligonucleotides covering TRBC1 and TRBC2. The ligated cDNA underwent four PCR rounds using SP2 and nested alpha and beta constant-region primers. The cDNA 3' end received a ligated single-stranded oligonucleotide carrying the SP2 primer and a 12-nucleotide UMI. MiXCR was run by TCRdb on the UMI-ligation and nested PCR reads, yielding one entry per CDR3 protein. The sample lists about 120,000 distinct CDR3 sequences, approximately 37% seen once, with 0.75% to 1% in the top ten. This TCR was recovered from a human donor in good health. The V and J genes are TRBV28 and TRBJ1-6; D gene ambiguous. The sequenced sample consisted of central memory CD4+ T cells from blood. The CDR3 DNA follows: TGTGCCAGCGGGAATAATTCACCCCTCCACTTT. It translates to CASGNNSPLHF.